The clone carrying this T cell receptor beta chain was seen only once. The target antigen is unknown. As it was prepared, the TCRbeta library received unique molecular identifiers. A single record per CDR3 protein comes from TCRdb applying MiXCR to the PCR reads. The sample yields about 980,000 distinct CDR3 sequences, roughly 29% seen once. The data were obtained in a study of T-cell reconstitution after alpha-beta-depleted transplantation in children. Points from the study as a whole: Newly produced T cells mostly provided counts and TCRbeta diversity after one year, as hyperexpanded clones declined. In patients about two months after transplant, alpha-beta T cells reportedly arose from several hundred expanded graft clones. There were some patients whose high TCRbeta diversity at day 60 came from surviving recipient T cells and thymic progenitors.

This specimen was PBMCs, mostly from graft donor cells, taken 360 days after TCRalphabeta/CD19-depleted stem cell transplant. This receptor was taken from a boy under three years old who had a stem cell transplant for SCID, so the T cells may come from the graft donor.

The CDR3 DNA is TGTGCCACCAGCACCCGACGGGGGGGAGGGAGAAACACTGAAGCTTTCTTT. The encoded protein is CATSTRRGGGRNTEAFF. J is TRBJ1-1 and V is TRBV15, with D perhaps matching TRBD1 (5 bases). This CDR3 region has 17 residues. Germline V gene sequence: CDR1 LNHNV, CDR2 YYDKDF (reference sequence). V shed 4 bases and J shed 2 bases, with 20 bases lying between them.